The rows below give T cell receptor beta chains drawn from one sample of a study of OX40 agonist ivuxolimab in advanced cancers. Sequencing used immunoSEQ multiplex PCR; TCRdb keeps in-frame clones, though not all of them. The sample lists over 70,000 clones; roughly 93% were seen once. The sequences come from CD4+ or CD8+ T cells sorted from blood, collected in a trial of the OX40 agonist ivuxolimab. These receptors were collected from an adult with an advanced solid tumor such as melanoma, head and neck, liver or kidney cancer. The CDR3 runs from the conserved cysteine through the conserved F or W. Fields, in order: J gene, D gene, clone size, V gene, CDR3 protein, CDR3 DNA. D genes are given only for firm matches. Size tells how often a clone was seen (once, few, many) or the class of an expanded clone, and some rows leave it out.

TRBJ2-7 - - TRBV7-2 CASSFDGSSYEQYF TGTGCCAGCAGCTTCGACGGGAGCTCCTACGAGCAGTACTTC
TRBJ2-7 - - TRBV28 CASRGPVYEQYF TGTGCCAGCAGAGGACCAGTCTACGAGCAGTACTTC
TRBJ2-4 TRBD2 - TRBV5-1 CASSLGGTRSNIQYF TGCGCCAGCAGCTTGGGTGGGACTAGATCCAATATTCAGTACTTC
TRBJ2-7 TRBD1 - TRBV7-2 CASTPETGFRNEQYF TGTGCCAGCACCCCCGAGACAGGGTTTAGAAACGAGCAGTACTTC
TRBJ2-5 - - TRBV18 CASSETGTTQETQYF TGTGCCAGCTCGGAGACAGGAACCACCCAAGAGACCCAGTACTTC
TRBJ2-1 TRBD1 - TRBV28 CASSLHKGASGYNEQFF TGTGCCAGCAGTTTACATAAGGGGGCGAGTGGCTACAATGAGCAGTTCTTC
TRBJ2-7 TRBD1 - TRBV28 CASRRQGSKEQYF TGTGCCAGCAGACGACAGGGGTCGAAGGAGCAGTACTTC
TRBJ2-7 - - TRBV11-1 CASSAQGNYEQYF TGTGCCAGCAGCGCACAGGGTAACTACGAGCAGTACTTC
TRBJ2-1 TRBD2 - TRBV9 CASSVGRLASAYNEQFF TGTGCCAGCAGCGTAGGGCGACTAGCTAGCGCCTACAATGAGCAGTTCTTC
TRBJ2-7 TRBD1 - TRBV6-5 CASRLQGARSYEQYF TGTGCCAGCAGACTACAGGGGGCGAGATCCTACGAGCAGTACTTC
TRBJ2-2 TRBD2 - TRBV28 CASSLWGAGGLPGELFF TGTGCCAGCAGCCTTTGGGGGGCGGGAGGTCTGCCCGGGGAGCTGTTTTTT
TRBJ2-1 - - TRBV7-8 CASSLPPGENNEQFF TGTGCCAGCAGCTTACCCCCAGGCGAGAACAATGAGCAGTTCTTC
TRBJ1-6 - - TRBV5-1 CASNRGDNSPLHF TGCGCCAGCAACCGGGGTGACAATTCACCCCTCCACTTT
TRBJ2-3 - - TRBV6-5 CASGEVDRPDTQYF TGTGCCAGCGGAGAAGTGGACAGACCAGATACGCAGTATTTT
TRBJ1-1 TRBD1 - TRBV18 CASSLTGGRDTEAFF TGTGCCAGCTCACTAACAGGGGGCCGGGACACTGAAGCTTTCTTT
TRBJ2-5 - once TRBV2 CASSDRARIQETQYF TGTGCCAGCAGTGATAGGGCAAGAATACAAGAGACCCAGTACTTC
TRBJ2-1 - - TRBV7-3 CASSLTGLTYNEQFF TGTGCCAGCAGCTTAACAGGGTTAACCTACAATGAGCAGTTCTTC
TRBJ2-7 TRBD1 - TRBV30 CAWRPGTGGYEQYF TGTGCCTGGAGACCCGGGACAGGGGGGTACGAGCAGTACTTC
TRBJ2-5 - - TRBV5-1 CASSMTASQETQYF TGCGCCAGCAGCATGACAGCGAGCCAAGAGACCCAGTACTTC
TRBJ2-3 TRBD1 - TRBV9 CASSQGPWTGGADTQYF TGTGCCAGCAGCCAGGGGCCCTGGACAGGGGGCGCAGATACGCAGTATTTT
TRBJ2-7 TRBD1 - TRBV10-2 CASRRQGRAYEQYF TGCGCCAGCAGGAGACAGGGGCGCGCCTACGAGCAGTACTTC
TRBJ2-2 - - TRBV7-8 CASSEMNTGELFF TGTGCCAGCAGCGAAATGAACACCGGGGAGCTGTTTTTT
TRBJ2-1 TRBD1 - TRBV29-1 CSYRTGGDEQFF TGCAGCTACCGGACAGGGGGCGATGAGCAGTTCTTC
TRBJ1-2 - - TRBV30 CAWTLPGFLGYTF TGTGCCTGGACACTCCCAGGATTTCTTGGCTACACCTTC
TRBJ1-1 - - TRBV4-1 CASSQDPPYTGRRVNTEAFF TGCGCCAGCAGCCAAGATCCGCCCTACACAGGACGGAGGGTGAACACTGAAGCTTTCTTT
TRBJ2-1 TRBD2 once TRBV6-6 CASRKGLAEYNEQFF TGTGCCAGCAGGAAGGGACTAGCGGAATACAATGAGCAGTTCTTC
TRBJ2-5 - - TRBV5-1 CASSVGIGETQYF TGCGCCAGCAGCGTCGGGATCGGCGAGACCCAGTACTTC
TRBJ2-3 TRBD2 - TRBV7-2 CASSLMTAGGPTDTQYF TGTGCCAGCAGCTTAATGACAGCGGGAGGCCCCACAGATACGCAGTATTTT
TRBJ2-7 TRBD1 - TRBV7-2 CASSLGGTGGYEQYF TGTGCCAGCAGCTTAGGTGGGACAGGGGGCTACGAGCAGTACTTC
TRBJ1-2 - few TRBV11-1 CASSTGASDYGYTF TGTGCCAGCAGCACCGGGGCGTCCGACTATGGCTACACCTTC
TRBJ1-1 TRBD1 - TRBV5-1 CASSPGQGAEAFF TGCGCCAGCAGCCCCGGACAGGGGGCTGAAGCTTTCTTT
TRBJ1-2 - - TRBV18 CASSPSLTDYGYTF TGTGCCAGCTCACCCTCCCTTACAGATTATGGCTACACCTTC